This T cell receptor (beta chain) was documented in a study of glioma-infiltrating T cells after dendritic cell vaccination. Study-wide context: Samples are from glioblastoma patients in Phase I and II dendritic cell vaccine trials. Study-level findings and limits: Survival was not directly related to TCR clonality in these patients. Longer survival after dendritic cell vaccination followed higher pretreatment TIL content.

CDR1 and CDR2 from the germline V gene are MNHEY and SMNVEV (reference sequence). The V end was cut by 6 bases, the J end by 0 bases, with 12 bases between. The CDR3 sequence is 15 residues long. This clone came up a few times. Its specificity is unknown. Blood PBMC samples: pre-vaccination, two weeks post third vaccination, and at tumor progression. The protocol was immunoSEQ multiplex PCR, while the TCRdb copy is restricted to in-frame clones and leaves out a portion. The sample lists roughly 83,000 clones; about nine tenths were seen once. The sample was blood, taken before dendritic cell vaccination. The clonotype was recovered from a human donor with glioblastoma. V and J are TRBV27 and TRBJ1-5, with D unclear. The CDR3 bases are TGTGCCAGCAGGAATGGAGCTAGTAGCAATCAGCCCCAGCATTTT. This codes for CASRNGASSNQPQHF.